The T cell receptor beta chain described here comes from a study of control samples from healthy donors and cancer patients. V shed 5 bases, J shed 6 bases, and the junction held 18 bases outside the gene matches. The CDR3 runs 18 residues. Germline CDR1 reads SGHVS; CDR2 reads FQNEAQ. Some clones are missing from TCRdb's copy, which holds only in-frame ones; the method was immunoSEQ multiplex PCR. The sample lists about 120,000 clones; around 88% were seen once. The TCR sequence derives from a man in his forties in good health. This sequence joins TRBV7-8 and TRBJ1-2; 10 nucleotides match TRBD1. Material: blood. The CDR3 spells CASSVRSRDRGAYDGYTF. CDR3 sequence (DNA): TGTGCCAGCAGCGTAAGATCCCGGGACAGGGGAGCGTACGATGGCTACACCTTC.